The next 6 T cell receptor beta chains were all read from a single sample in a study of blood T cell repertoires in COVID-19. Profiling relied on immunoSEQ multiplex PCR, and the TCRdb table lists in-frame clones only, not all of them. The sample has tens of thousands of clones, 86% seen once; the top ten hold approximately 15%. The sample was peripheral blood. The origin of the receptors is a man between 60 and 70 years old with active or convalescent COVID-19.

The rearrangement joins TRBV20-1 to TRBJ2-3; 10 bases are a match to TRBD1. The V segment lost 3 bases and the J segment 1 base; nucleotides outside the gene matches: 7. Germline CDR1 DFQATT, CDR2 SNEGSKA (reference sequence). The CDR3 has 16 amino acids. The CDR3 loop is CSASAGQGYGTDTQYF. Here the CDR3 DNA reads TGCAGTGCTAGTGCGGGACAGGGGTATGGCACAGATACGCAGTATTTT.

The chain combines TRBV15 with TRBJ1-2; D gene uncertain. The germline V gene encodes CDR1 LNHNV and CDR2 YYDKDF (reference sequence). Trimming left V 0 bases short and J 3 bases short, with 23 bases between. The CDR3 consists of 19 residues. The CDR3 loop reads CATSRDKGYLEERDYGYTF. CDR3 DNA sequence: TGTGCCACCAGCAGAGATAAAGGATATCTGGAGGAGCGAGACTATGGCTACACCTTC.

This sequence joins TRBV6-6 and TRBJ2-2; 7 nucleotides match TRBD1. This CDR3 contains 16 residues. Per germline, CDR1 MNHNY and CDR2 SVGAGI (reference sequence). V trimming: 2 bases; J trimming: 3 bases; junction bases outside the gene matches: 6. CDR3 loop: CASSYLQGRDTGELFF. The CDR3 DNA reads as TGTGCCAGCAGTTACCTACAGGGGAGAGACACCGGGGAGCTGTTTTTT.

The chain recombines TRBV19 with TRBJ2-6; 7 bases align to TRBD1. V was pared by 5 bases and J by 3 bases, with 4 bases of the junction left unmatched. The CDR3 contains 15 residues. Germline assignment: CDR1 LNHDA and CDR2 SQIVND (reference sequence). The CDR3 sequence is CASSSRDSGANVLTF. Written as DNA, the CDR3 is TGTGCCAGTAGTTCCCGGGACAGTGGGGCCAACGTCCTGACTTTC.

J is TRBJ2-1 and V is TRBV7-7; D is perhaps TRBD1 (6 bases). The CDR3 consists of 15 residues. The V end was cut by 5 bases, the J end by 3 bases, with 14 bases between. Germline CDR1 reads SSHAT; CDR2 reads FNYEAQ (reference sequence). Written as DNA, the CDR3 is TGTGCCAGCAGCGTCGGGACAACGGACTACAATGAGCAGTTCTTC. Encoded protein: CASSVGTTDYNEQFF.

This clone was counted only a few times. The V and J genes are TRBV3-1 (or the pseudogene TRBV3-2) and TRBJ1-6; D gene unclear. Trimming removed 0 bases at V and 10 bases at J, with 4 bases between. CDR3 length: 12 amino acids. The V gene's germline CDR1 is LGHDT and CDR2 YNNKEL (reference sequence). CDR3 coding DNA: TGTGCCAGCAGCCAAGAGGGCTCACCCCTCCACTTT. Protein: CASSQEGSPLHF.